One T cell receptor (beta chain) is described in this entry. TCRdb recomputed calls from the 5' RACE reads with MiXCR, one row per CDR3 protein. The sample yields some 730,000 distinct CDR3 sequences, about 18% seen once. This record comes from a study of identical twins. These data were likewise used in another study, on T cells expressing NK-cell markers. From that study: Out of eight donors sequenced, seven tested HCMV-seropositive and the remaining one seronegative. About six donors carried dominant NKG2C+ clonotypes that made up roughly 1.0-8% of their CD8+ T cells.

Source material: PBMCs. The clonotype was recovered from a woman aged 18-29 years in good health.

The CDR3 reads CASSEGRRGGDTQYF. The CDR3 region has the DNA TGTGCCAGCAGTGAAGGGCGTCGGGGAGGGGATACGCAGTATTTT. The V and J genes are TRBV6-1 and TRBJ2-3; 7 positions match TRBD2. J lost 6 bases, V lost 1 base, and 7 bases had no gene match. Germline V gene sequence: CDR1 MNHNS, CDR2 SASEGT. The CDR3 has 15 residues.